This T cell receptor beta chain was documented in a study of shared T cell receptors in the human thymus. Only in-frame clones appear in the TCRdb table, and some are missing; sequencing was by immunoSEQ multiplex PCR. The sample records about 660,000 clones, 70% to 90% being singletons. Germline loops: CDR1 GTSNPN, CDR2 SVGIG (reference sequence). The CDR3 loop spans 16 amino acids. With 7 bases clipped from V and 4 bases from J, the junction kept 6 bases outside the gene matches. The same sample was also studied in work on human thymus T cells. This second report adds: Healthy Finnish infants undergoing corrective surgery for congenital heart defects were the donors. Thymus was obtained from resections taken during corrective heart surgery. Related research described thymic repertoires that were highly overlapping among unrelated individuals.

The sample taken for sequencing was thymocytes. The V and J genes are TRBV30 and TRBJ2-2, with 16 bases lining up with TRBD2. The TCR was taken from a boy less than two years old with a congenital heart defect. DNA of the CDR3: TGTGCCTCGGGACTAGCGGGAGGGATCGGCACCGGGGAGCTGTTTTTT. Protein product: CASGLAGGIGTGELFF. Full variable domain (outside the CDR3, taken from reference TRBV30 and TRBJ2-2): SQTIHQWPATLVQPVGSPLSLECTVEGTSNPNLYWYRQAAGRGLQLLFYSVGIGQISSEVPQNLSASRPQDRQFILSSKKLLLSDSGFYLCASGLAGGIGTGELFFGEGSRLTVL.